This T cell receptor (beta chain) was retrieved from a study of cytomegalovirus exposure and HLA in healthy donors. General study points: Follow-up analysis found HLA locus-dependent TCR association rates, highest for DRB1 and lowest for HLA-C. TCR beta chains associated with HLA were, in a later analysis, more clonally expanded than equally common others. An apparent linkage of common viral pathogens to several of the most significant clusters emerged in a later analysis.

As for this clone: Its antigen is unknown.

The PCR made use of 60 Vbeta and 13 Jbeta primers. Data came from immunoSEQ multiplex PCR; TCRdb stores just in-frame clones and leaves some out. This sample has 200,000 to 250,000 clones, with roughly 80% found just once. Those who donated were healthy bone marrow donors. CDR3 size: 15 residues. CDR1 SGHVS and CDR2 FNYEAQ come from the germline V gene. Deletions cut 5 bases from V and 6 bases from J, with 19 bases between. Sequenced input: PBMCs. The chain is built from TRBV7-6 and TRBJ1-1; TRBD1 is a possible D gene (5 bases). The sequence was collected from a girl aged 2 to 10 in good health and CMV-seronegative. CDR3 nucleotide sequence: TGTGCCAGCAGCCCGTCGGGGGGGTGGGTTTCTGAAGCTTTCTTT. Its protein product is CASSPSGGWVSEAFF.